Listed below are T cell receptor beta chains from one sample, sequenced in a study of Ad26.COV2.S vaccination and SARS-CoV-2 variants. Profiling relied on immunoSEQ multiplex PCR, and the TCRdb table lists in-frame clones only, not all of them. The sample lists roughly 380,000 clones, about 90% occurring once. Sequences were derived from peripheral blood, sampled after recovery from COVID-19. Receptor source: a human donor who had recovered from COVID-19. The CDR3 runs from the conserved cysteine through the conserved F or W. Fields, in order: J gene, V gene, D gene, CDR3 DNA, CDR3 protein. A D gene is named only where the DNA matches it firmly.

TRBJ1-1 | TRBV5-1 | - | TGCGCCAGCAGCTTGGAAGCGGGCTCGCGGGCTTTCTTT | CASSLEAGSRAFF
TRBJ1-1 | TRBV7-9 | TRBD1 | TGTGCCAGCAGCGGGTATCAGGGGACAGGGAACACTGAAGCTTTCTTT | CASSGYQGTGNTEAFF
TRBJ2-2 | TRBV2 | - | TGTGCCAGCAGGTTCGGGGACTGGAACACCGGGGAGCTGTTTTTT | CASRFGDWNTGELFF
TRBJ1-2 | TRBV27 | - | TGTGCCAGCAGTTTAGTGGCAGGGAACTATGGCTACACCTTC | CASSLVAGNYGYTF
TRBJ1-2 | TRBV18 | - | TGTGCCAGCTCACCTCCAGGGTTCTATGGCTACACCTTC | CASSPPGFYGYTF
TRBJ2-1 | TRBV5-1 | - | TGCGCCAGCAGCTTGGGCGGACCAAGCTCCTACAATGAGCAGTTCTTC | CASSLGGPSSYNEQFF
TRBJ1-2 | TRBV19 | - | TGTGCCAGTAGTATATTAGGGAACTATGGCTACACCTTC | CASSILGNYGYTF
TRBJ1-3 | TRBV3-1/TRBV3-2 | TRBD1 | TGTGCCAGCACCTTACAGGGGGCCCCTGGAAACACCATATATTTT | CASTLQGAPGNTIYF
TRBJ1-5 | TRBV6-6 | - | TGTGCCAGCAGTCCCGGGGTCCAGCCCCAGCATTTT | CASSPGVQPQHF
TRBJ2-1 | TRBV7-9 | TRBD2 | TGTGCCAGCAGCTTAGGGAGGGTAGCGGGGGGCCGCGATGAGCAGTTCTTC | CASSLGRVAGGRDEQFF
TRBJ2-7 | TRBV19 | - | TGTGCCAGTAGTGCACAGGAGTTCGCCTACGAGCAGTACTTC | CASSAQEFAYEQYF
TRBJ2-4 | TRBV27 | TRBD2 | TGTGCCAGCAGTTTCGGGGGGGAAATCAAAAACATTCAGTACTTC | CASSFGGEIKNIQYF
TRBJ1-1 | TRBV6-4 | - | TGTGCCAGCAGTGACCAAAGATGCCGGTTAGCTTTCTTT | CASSDQRCRLAFF
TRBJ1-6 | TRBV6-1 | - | TGTGCCAGCAGTGAAGGTCAGCTTTATAATTCACCCCTCCACTTT | CASSEGQLYNSPLHF